What follows describes a single T cell receptor beta chain. Its target is unknown. The data stem from a study of T cell responses to AZD1222 COVID-19 vaccine. The data were produced by immunoSEQ multiplex PCR, yet TCRdb's version contains in-frame clones alone and is incomplete. The table has tens of thousands of clones, around nine tenths seen once; the top ten hold about 2.9%. Findings of the study overall: Repertoires were collected only later (after the peak T cell response had occurred).

The sequence came from an adult in good health. Source: peripheral blood, taken on day 0 of AZD1222 vaccination.

CDR3 in DNA: TGTGCCAGCAGCTCGGGACAGAACTACGAGCAGTACTTC. Amino acids: CASSSGQNYEQYF. The rearrangement joins TRBV7-9 to TRBJ2-7; 7 positions match TRBD1. V dropped 4 bases and J dropped 3; count of bases not matched to a gene: 3. The length of the CDR3 is 13 residues. Germline assignment: CDR1 SEHNR and CDR2 FQNEAQ (reference sequence).